One and the same sample provided the 20 T cell receptor beta chains below, sequenced in a study of blood T cell repertoires in COVID-19. TCRdb's copy holds only in-frame clones and misses some; the assay was immunoSEQ multiplex PCR. Among about 54,000 clones listed, more than 75% were seen once. Sequenced sample: peripheral blood. These receptors all come from a man aged 45 to 65 with active COVID-19.

V gene TRBV6-1 combines with J gene TRBJ2-1; 12 bases map to TRBD1. Trimming removed 2 bases from V and 4 bases from J; junction bases left unmatched: 3. CDR3 length equals 16 residues. The germline CDR1 and CDR2 sequences are MNHNS and SASEGT. The CDR3 spells CASSERDRGPYNEQFF. CDR3 bases: TGTGCCAGCAGTGAACGGGACAGGGGGCCTTACAATGAGCAGTTCTTC.

This sequence joins TRBV28 and TRBJ2-1; 9 bases agree with TRBD1. V gave up 4 bases and J gave up 9 bases; unmatched junction bases: 10. Germline V gene data show CDR1 as MDHEN and CDR2 as SYDVKM. The CDR3 has 15 amino acids. The CDR3 DNA sequence: TGTGCCAGCAGTTACTCCGGGACAGGGTCCATTGAGCAGTTCTTC. Amino acid sequence: CASSYSGTGSIEQFF.

The chain joins TRBV4-3 to TRBJ1-1; D gene uncertain. Trimming pared 5 bases from V and 0 bases from J, leaving 10 bases between. From germline, CDR1 is LGHNA and CDR2 YSLEER. This CDR3 has 14 amino acids. The CDR3 DNA is TGCGCCAGCAGCGTACAATCGATGAACACTGAAGCTTTCTTT. As protein: CASSVQSMNTEAFF.

The J gene is TRBJ2-7, the V gene TRBV28, with TRBD1 matching 7 bases. CDR3 length equals 15 residues. Germline trimming cut 4 bases from V and 5 bases from J; bases unmatched to any gene: 11. In germline, CDR1 is MDHEN, CDR2 SYDVKM. The CDR3, as DNA: TGTGCCAGCAGTTCCGGGACAGCCCAGGGAAACGAGCAGTACTTC. Protein: CASSSGTAQGNEQYF. The full variable domain, rest sourced from reference TRBV28 and TRBJ2-7, is DVKVTQSSRYLVKRTGEKVFLECVQDMDHENMFWYRQDPGLGLRLIYFSYDVKMKEKGDIPEGYSVSREKKERFSLILESASTNQTSMYLCASSSGTAQGNEQYFGPGTRLTVT.

This rearrangement joins TRBV28 to TRBJ2-7; 9 nucleotides align to TRBD1. The CDR3 is made up of 15 amino acids. V gave up 2 bases and J gave up 1 base; unmatched junction bases: 3. Germline lookup yields CDR1 MDHEN and CDR2 SYDVKM. Here the CDR3 reads CASSLGGTGSYEQYF. DNA of the CDR3: TGTGCCAGCAGTTTAGGAGGGACAGGGTCCTACGAGCAGTACTTC.

This sequence joins TRBV4-2 and TRBJ1-4, with 7 bases lining up with TRBD1. CDR1 is LGHNA, CDR2 YNFKEQ, per germline. This CDR3 contains 16 residues. V trimming: 0 bases; J trimming: 4 bases; junction bases outside the gene matches: 5. CDR3 nucleotide sequence: TGTGCCAGCAGCCAAGATAGGGGGGACAGTAATGAAAAACTGTTTTTT. It encodes CASSQDRGDSNEKLFF.

The rearrangement joins TRBV6-5 to TRBJ1-5; tentative D call: TRBD1 (5 bases). The germline gives CDR1 MNHEY, CDR2 SVGAGI. This CDR3 is built from 15 residues. The ends were cut back, 6 bases at V and 0 bases at J, with 12 bases in the middle. The CDR3 is CASRDQGVSNQPQHF. CDR3 coding DNA: TGTGCCAGCAGGGACCAGGGCGTTAGCAATCAGCCCCAGCATTTT.

This chain links TRBV11-3 with TRBJ1-1, with TRBD1 matching 7 bases. The CDR3 is 14 residues long. J gave up 6 bases and V 5 bases, and 9 bases lay outside the gene matches. CDR1 and CDR2 from the germline V gene are SGHNT and YENEEA. This CDR3 reads CASSPDRAQPEAFF. DNA of the CDR3: TGTGCCAGCAGCCCAGACAGGGCCCAGCCTGAAGCTTTCTTT.

A single count supports this clone. The CDR3 bases are TGCGCCAGCAGCTCCAGGGGGATGAACACTGAAGCTTTCTTT. Residues: CASSSRGMNTEAFF. The V call is TRBV5-1, the J call TRBJ1-1; the match to TRBD1 covers 7 bases. Germline V gives CDR1 SGHRS, CDR2 YFSETQ. The trim removed 3 bases at V and 0 bases at J, leaving 2 bases unmatched. The CDR3 extends over 14 amino acids.

The chain recombines TRBV9 with TRBJ2-7; tentatively, D is TRBD2 (5 bases). The CDR3 sequence is 16 residues long. Per germline, CDR1 SGDLS and CDR2 YYNGEE. Trimming pared 3 bases from V and 5 bases from J, leaving 21 bases between. CDR3 sequence (DNA): TGTGCCAGCAGCGATCCCCCCGACGGGATTGAGGACGAGCAGTACTTC. Translation: CASSDPPDGIEDEQYF.

The V call is TRBV5-1, the J call TRBJ1-5; 9 nucleotides align to TRBD1. The CDR3 runs 14 residues. The trim removed 3 bases at V and 5 bases at J, leaving 3 bases unmatched. Germline-derived CDR1 and CDR2 are SGHRS and YFSETQ. The DNA for the CDR3 is TGCGCCAGCAGCTCGGGACAGGGAGATCAGCCCCAGCATTTT. It codes for CASSSGQGDQPQHF.

The DNA of the CDR3 is TGTGCCATCAGTGAGCTGGGACAGCAATCGGGTCTGCCCCAGCATTTT. Translating gives CAISELGQQSGLPQHF. The genes are TRBV10-3 and TRBJ1-5, with 7 bases fitting TRBD1. Germline loops: CDR1 ENHRY, CDR2 SYGVKD. The CDR3 loop spans 16 amino acids. The V segment lost 2 bases and the J segment 9 bases; nucleotides outside the gene matches: 13.

The rearrangement joins TRBV18 to TRBJ2-7; D gene ambiguous. With 3 bases removed from V and 3 bases from J, the gap between germline ends came to 12 bases. The CDR3 runs 14 residues. Germline loops: CDR1 KGHSH, CDR2 LQKENI. The CDR3 here is CASSPVPTHYEQYF. In nucleotides, the CDR3 is TGTGCCAGCTCACCGGTCCCCACTCACTACGAGCAGTACTTC.

J is TRBJ2-1 and V is TRBV7-2; 8 bases are a match to TRBD2. V shed 5 bases, J shed 2 bases, and the junction held 11 bases outside the gene matches. CDR1 and CDR2 (germline): SGHTA, FQGNSA. The CDR3 runs 17 residues. The DNA of the CDR3 is TGTGCCAGCAGCCCCCGAGCTAGCGGGTTTACCTACAATGAGCAGTTCTTC. Its protein product is CASSPRASGFTYNEQFF. Full variable domain (outside the CDR3, taken from reference TRBV7-2 and TRBJ2-1): GAGVSQSPSNKVTEKGKDVELRCDPISGHTALYWYRQSLGQGLEFLIYFQGNSAPDKSGLPSDRFSAERTGGSVSTLTIQRTQQEDSAVYLCASSPRASGFTYNEQFFGPGTRLTVL.

The chain combines TRBV19 with TRBJ2-1, with a weak D call TRBD2 (5 bases). V lost 3 bases and J 12 bases, leaving 9 bases between the germline ends. Germline V gene data show CDR1 as LNHDA and CDR2 as SQIVND (reference sequence). The CDR3 contains 11 residues. The CDR3 loop is CASSIGGGQFF. The CDR3, as DNA: TGTGCCAGTAGTATCGGAGGAGGGCAGTTCTTC.

The sample holds a few counts of this clone. The V call is TRBV30, the J call TRBJ1-1; maybe TRBD1 (5 bases). Trimming left V 7 bases short and J 0 bases short, with 9 bases between. CDR1 is GTSNPN, CDR2 SVGIG, per germline (reference sequence). CDR3 length: 12 amino acids. CDR3 sequence: CASQDMNTEAFF. The CDR3 coding sequence is TGTGCCTCCCAGGACATGAACACTGAAGCTTTCTTT.

This rearrangement joins TRBV7-9 to TRBJ2-5; 9 nucleotides align to TRBD1. Germline values: CDR1 SEHNR, CDR2 FQNEAQ (reference sequence). This CDR3 is 13 amino acids long. With 11 bases clipped from V and 7 bases from J, the junction kept 11 bases outside the gene matches. CDR3 sequence: CAGNRQGEGTQYF. The CDR3 DNA is TGTGCCGGCAATCGACAGGGGGAAGGGACCCAGTACTTC.

The chain recombines TRBV6-5 with TRBJ2-1, with D hard to call. The CDR3 has 15 amino acids. With 6 bases removed from V and 5 bases from J, the gap between germline ends came to 17 bases. Germline loops: CDR1 MNHEY, CDR2 SVGAGI. This CDR3 is CASSSGPLKDNEQFF. CDR3 sequence (DNA): TGTGCCAGCAGCTCAGGCCCCCTAAAGGACAATGAGCAGTTCTTC.

V and J are TRBV21-1 and TRBJ2-7; the D call in the table, TRBD1, was not verified against the DNA. TRBV21-1 is shown as a pseudogene. This CDR3 comprises 13 residues. The CDR3 DNA reads TGTGCCAGCAGCCGGGACAGCCGCTACGAGCAGTACTTC. Translation gives CASSRDSRYEQYF.

The chain uses TRBV12-3 or TRBV12-4 and TRBJ1-5; unclear D gene. This CDR3 region has 12 residues. V lost 4 bases and J lost 4, with 5 bases in between. The CDR3: CASSSHNQPQHF. In DNA form, the CDR3 reads TGTGCCAGCAGTTCCCATAATCAGCCCCAGCATTTT.